One and the same sample provided the 27 T cell receptor beta chains below, sequenced in a study of T cells in women clearing cervical HPV infection. TCRdb's table, derived via immunoSEQ multiplex PCR, lists solely in-frame clones and lacks some. The sample's table shows around 28,000 clones. What was sequenced was blood buffy coat. The receptors here all came from a woman between 18 and 70 years old with a cervical HPV16 infection that either progressed to CIN3+ or cleared (not recorded which).

As for this clone: The read falls 3 residues short of the CDR3 end, and the missing part is taken from the germline J gene. This chain uses TRBV20-1 with TRBJ1-5; perhaps TRBD1 as D (5 bases). Germline lookup yields CDR1 DFQATT and CDR2 SNEGSKA (reference sequence). This CDR3 has 15 residues. The V and J ends lost 3 bases and 3 bases respectively, with 15 bases between them. The covered CDR3 bases are TGCAGTGCTAGTCGGGCAACAGGATCCAATCAGCCC. Translating it yields CSASRATGSNQP. The whole CDR3 reads CSASRATGSNQPQHF.

Comment on this clone: The CDR3 goes on 3 residues after the read ends, and that part is filled in from the germline J gene. The chain carries TRBV14 and TRBJ2-7, with D perhaps matching TRBD2 (6 bases). Germline V gene data show CDR1 as SGHDN and CDR2 as FVKESK. Between the trimmed V and J ends, which lost 3 bases and 1 base, there was a span of 10 bases. The CDR3 totals 14 residues. CDR3 in amino acids: CASSQGLFSYEQYF. The covered CDR3 bases are TGTGCCAGCAGCCAGGGACTCTTTTCCTACGAG.

Details on this clone: The CDR3 is cut off 3 residues early in the read; its end comes from the germline J gene. The chain is built from TRBV7-9 and TRBJ1-2, with D possibly being TRBD1 (5 bases). The CDR3 has 12 amino acids. Between the trimmed V and J ends, which lost 5 bases and 3 bases, there was a span of 7 bases. Germline V gene sequence: CDR1 SEHNR, CDR2 FQNEAQ (reference sequence). Incomplete CDR3 DNA: TGTGCCAGCAGCGAACAGGACTATGGC. It is translated as CASSEQDYG. The whole CDR3 reads CASSEQDYGYTF. Full variable domain (remainder filled in from reference TRBV7-9 and TRBJ1-2): DTGVSQNPRHKITKRGQNVTFRCDPISEHNRLYWYRQTLGQGPEFLTYFQNEAQLEKSRLLSDRFSAERPKGSFSTLEIQRTEQGDSAMYLCASSEQDYGYTFGSGTRLTVV.

On this clone: The CDR3 extends 3 residues past the end of the read, so its final part is completed from the germline J gene. The rearrangement uses TRBV2 and TRBJ2-2, with TRBD1 matching over 7 bases. The CDR3 is 15 amino acids. V was clipped by 6 bases and J by 2 bases; unmatched bases: 6. Germline CDR1 and CDR2: SNHLY and FYNNEI. The sequenced CDR3 bases are TGTGCCAGCAGCCGGGACAGCCTTAACACCGGGGAG. Translation gives CASSRDSLNTGE. In full, the CDR3 reads CASSRDSLNTGELFF.

In regard to this clone: The CDR3 end lies 3 residues beyond the end of the read and is filled in from the germline J gene. The chain carries TRBV14 and TRBJ2-1; 16 positions match TRBD2. Germline-derived CDR1 and CDR2 are SGHDN and FVKESK. Germline trimming cut 4 bases from V and 5 bases from J; bases unmatched to any gene: 8. This CDR3 is built from 18 residues. CDR3 DNA (partial): TGTGCCAGCAGCCCCTTGGGACTAGCGGGAGGGCCAGACAATGAG. It is translated as CASSPLGLAGGPDNE. The full CDR3 protein reads CASSPLGLAGGPDNEQFF.

Concerning this clone itself: The CDR3 end is not reached by the read, which stops 3 residues before it; the germline J gene fills it in. V usage is TRBV6-2 or TRBV6-3 and J usage is TRBJ2-1; 9 bases fit TRBD2. The V gene end was trimmed by 6 bases and the J gene end by 6 bases; junction bases not matched to a gene: 6. The germline V gene has CDR1 MNHEY and CDR2 SVGEGT. This CDR3 is built from 14 residues. The CDR3 region is CASRKGLASNEQFF. CDR3 bases read: TGTGCCAGCAGGAAGGGACTAGCTTCCAATGAG.

In regard to this clone: The sequenced fragment ends 3 residues before the CDR3 boundary, so the rest is inferred from the germline J gene. The J gene is TRBJ1-6, the V gene TRBV7-9; D is unresolved. The CDR3 loop spans 14 amino acids. Trimming shortened V by 2 bases and J by 9 bases, and 11 bases separated the two germline ends. The germline V gene encodes CDR1 SEHNR and CDR2 FQNEAQ (reference sequence). CDR3 sequence: CASSLNAGSSPLHF. The sequenced part of the CDR3 DNA is TGTGCCAGCAGCTTAAATGCGGGTTCTTCACCC.

As concerns this clone: Sequencing ends 3 residues short of the CDR3 end; the germline J gene provides the rest. The V gene is TRBV2, the J gene TRBJ2-3; TRBD2 matches 7 bases. Germline CDR1 is SNHLY and CDR2 is FYNNEI. The CDR3 is 14 residues long. The CDR3 DNA, read in part, is TGTGCCAGCAGTGAAGACCCTAGCGGTCAGACG. Protein product: CASSEDPSGQT. The entire CDR3 protein is CASSEDPSGQTQYF. The entire variable domain, with the rest obtained from reference TRBV2 and TRBJ2-3, is as follows: EPEVTQTPSHQVTQMGQEVILRCVPISNHLYFYWYRQILGQKVEFLVSFYNNEISEKSEIFDDQFSVERPDGSNFTLKIRSTKLEDSAMYFCASSEDPSGQTQYFGPGTRLTVL.

On this clone itself: With the read ending 3 residues before the CDR3 end, the germline J gene is used to fill in that end. The chain employs TRBV7-9 and TRBJ1-6; 7 bases fit TRBD1. The CDR3 runs 14 residues. CDR1 is SEHNR, CDR2 FQNEAQ, per germline (reference sequence). The trim removed 8 bases at V and 5 bases at J, leaving 6 bases unmatched. The CDR3 protein is CASLGTDNNSPLHF. The part of the CDR3 DNA that was read is TGTGCCAGCCTCGGGACAGACAATAATTCACCC.

As for this clone: The CDR3 end is not reached by the read, which stops 3 residues before it; the germline J gene fills it in. The J gene is TRBJ2-3, the V gene TRBV7-2, with 13 bases matching TRBD2. The V gene end was trimmed by 3 bases and the J gene end by 6 bases; junction bases not matched to a gene: 3. The CDR3 has 15 amino acids. Germline V CDR1 and CDR2: SGHTA, FQGNSA. CDR3 protein: CASSFQTSGRDTQYF. Incomplete CDR3 DNA: TGTGCCAGCAGCTTCCAGACTAGCGGGAGGGATACG.

Regarding this clone: The read ends 3 residues early relative to the CDR3; the germline J gene fills the gap. The chain uses TRBV6-2 or TRBV6-3 and TRBJ2-5; 12 bases agree with TRBD2. The germline V gene has CDR1 MNHEY and CDR2 SVGEGT. This CDR3 region has 15 residues. With 5 bases clipped from V and 1 base from J, the junction kept 2 bases outside the gene matches. CDR3 residues: CASSRTSGAQETQYF. CDR3 DNA (partial): TGTGCCAGCAGTCGGACTAGCGGGGCCCAAGAGACC.

A word on this clone: Read sequence stops 3 residues before the CDR3 end, and the germline J gene provides the missing end. The chain links TRBV6-1 to TRBJ1-3; D call uncertain. This CDR3 comprises 14 residues. Germline assignment: CDR1 MNHNS and CDR2 SASEGT. Trimming left V 4 bases short and J 2 bases short, with 9 bases between. Here the CDR3 reads CASSGWTTGNTIYF. CDR3 DNA (partial): TGTGCCAGCAGTGGGTGGACTACTGGAAACACC.

Regarding this clone: The read terminates 3 residues before the CDR3 end, so the remaining end is supplied by the germline J gene. J is TRBJ2-3 and V is TRBV2, with D possibly being TRBD1 (6 bases). This CDR3 is built from 14 residues. Germline V gene lookup returns CDR1 SNHLY and CDR2 FYNNEI. The part of the CDR3 DNA that was read is TGTGCCAGCAGCGGACAGACCTATGAGAAGACG. This codes for CASSGQTYEKT. The complete CDR3 reads CASSGQTYEKTQYF.

Of note for this clone: The read ends 3 residues before the CDR3 terminus; that terminus is restored from the germline J gene. This chain links TRBV19 with TRBJ2-1; 7 positions agree with TRBD1. The CDR3 consists of 15 residues. The junction had 6 bases not matched to a gene; V was cut back by 4 bases and J by 3 bases. CDR1 LNHDA and CDR2 SQIVND come from the germline V gene (reference sequence). CDR3 amino acids: CASSKTGTNYNEQFF. The covered CDR3 bases are TGTGCCAGTAGTAAGACAGGGACCAACTACAATGAG.

Comments on this clone: The read falls 3 residues short of the CDR3 end, and the missing part is taken from the germline J gene. Different DNA sequences within this sample yield the same CDR3. The V and J genes are TRBV19 and TRBJ1-1; 7 bases line up with TRBD1. CDR1 LNHDA and CDR2 SQIVND come from the germline V gene (reference sequence). The CDR3 totals 13 residues. CDR3 bases read: TGTGCCAGTAGTATAAACAGGGGAAAGACC. It translates to CASSINRGKT. The full-length CDR3 reads as CASSINRGKTAFF.

To note about this clone: The CDR3 end falls 3 residues outside the read, so it is completed with the germline J gene. The chain uses TRBV6-2 or TRBV6-3 and TRBJ1-2, with 7 bases that match TRBD1. In germline, CDR1 is MNHEY, CDR2 SVGEGT. The CDR3 runs to 13 residues. The CDR3 DNA, read in part, is TGTGCCAGCAGTTACCGGGACAGACCTCGC. Protein sequence: CASSYRDRPR. The full CDR3 protein reads CASSYRDRPRYTF.

For this clone: The read falls 3 residues short of the CDR3 end, and the missing part is taken from the germline J gene. The V gene is TRBV4-1, the J gene TRBJ2-7, with D possibly matching TRBD1 (6 bases). There are 13 residues in the CDR3. Germline V gene data show CDR1 as MGHRA and CDR2 as YSYEKL. The V end was cut by 2 bases, the J end by 3 bases, with 8 bases between. CDR3: CASSQPQGYEQYF. Partial CDR3 DNA: TGCGCCAGCAGCCAACCACAGGGCTACGAG.

With regard to this clone: The read ends 3 residues before the CDR3 terminus; that terminus is restored from the germline J gene. J is TRBJ2-3 and V is TRBV10-3; 8 bases map to TRBD2. CDR1 and CDR2 (germline): ENHRY, SYGVKD. The CDR3 has 16 residues. V trimming: 4 bases; J trimming: 6 bases; junction bases outside the gene matches: 12. The CDR3 sequence: CAISGDSGTKADTQYF. The part of the CDR3 DNA that was read is TGTGCCATCAGTGGGGATAGCGGGACGAAAGCGGATACG.

In the case of this clone: The missing CDR3 end, 3 residues past where the read stops, is filled in from the germline J gene. This chain uses TRBV7-2 with TRBJ2-4; 7 positions agree with TRBD1. This CDR3 has 13 amino acids. Germline V gives CDR1 SGHTA, CDR2 FQGNSA. CDR3 DNA (partial): TGTGCCAGCAGCCGAATAGGGACAGCTGGT. Protein sequence: CASSRIGTAG. From start to end, the CDR3 is CASSRIGTAGQYF.

Comment on this clone: The read terminates 3 residues before the CDR3 end, so the remaining end is supplied by the germline J gene. J is TRBJ2-4 and V is TRBV30; D is possibly TRBD2 (5 bases). CDR1 GTSNPN and CDR2 SVGIG come from the germline V gene (reference sequence). This CDR3 is 13 amino acids long. The CDR3 region is CAWSRRPDYGQYF. The CDR3 DNA, read in part, is TGTGCCTGGAGTAGGCGACCCGACTATGGT.

In regard to this clone: The read gets to within 3 residues of the CDR3 end, and the germline J gene fills in the rest. The V call is TRBV19, the J call TRBJ1-1; 7 bases agree with TRBD1. The CDR3 length is 14 residues. The ends lost 3 bases at V and 1 base at J; junction bases unmatched: 2. Germline CDR1 is LNHDA and CDR2 is SQIVND (reference sequence). Here the CDR3 reads CASSIKGANTEAFF. The part of the CDR3 DNA that was read is TGTGCCAGTAGTATCAAGGGGGCGAACACTGAA.

About this clone: The read terminates 3 residues before the CDR3 end, so the remaining end is supplied by the germline J gene. The chain links TRBV20-1 to TRBJ2-1; possibly TRBD2 for D (7 bases). The germline gives CDR1 DFQATT, CDR2 SNEGSKA (reference sequence). Between the trimmed V and J ends, which lost 5 bases and 7 bases, there was a span of 15 bases. The CDR3 extends over 13 amino acids. The CDR3 sequence: CSAARGARNEQFF. The part of the CDR3 DNA that was read is TGCAGTGCTGCACGGGGGGCGCGAAATGAG.

With respect to this clone: The CDR3 goes on 3 residues after the read ends, and that part is filled in from the germline J gene. The gene calls are TRBV19 and TRBJ1-2; 7 bases are a match to TRBD1. This CDR3 spans 14 amino acids. V lost 5 bases and J lost 4; bases outside the gene matches: 7. From germline, CDR1 is LNHDA and CDR2 SQIVND (reference sequence). The CDR3 bases that were read are TGTGCCAGTAGTTCCCCGACAGGGCCCTATGGC. It encodes CASSSPTGPYG. The complete CDR3 reads CASSSPTGPYGYTF.

A remark on this clone: At one end, the junction sequence differs from germline, possibly due to a read error. The read terminates 3 residues before the CDR3 end, so the remaining end is supplied by the germline J gene. The V gene is TRBV4-2, the J gene TRBJ1-1, with D tentatively TRBD1 (5 bases). The CDR3 is made up of 13 amino acids. CDR1 is LGHNA and CDR2 is YNFKEQ in the germline V gene. The sequenced CDR3 bases are TGCGCCAGCAGCCAAGACAGAAACACTGAA. Translation: CASSQDRNTE. The full CDR3 sequence reads CASSQDRNTEAFF.

CDR3 DNA, as far as it was read: TGTGCCAGCAGGGGGCAGATATACGAG. As protein: CASRGQIYE. The entire CDR3 reads CASRGQIYEQYF. V is TRBV2 and J is TRBJ2-7, with TRBD1 as a possible D gene (5 bases). Read coverage stops 3 residues before the CDR3 terminus; the germline J gene supplies the remainder. Germline CDR1 SNHLY, CDR2 FYNNEI. The CDR3 spans 12 residues. V was trimmed by 6 bases and J by 4 bases, leaving 10 bases between them.

In the case of this clone: Relative to the germline gene, one junction end is altered; a read error may explain this. The read ends 3 residues early relative to the CDR3; the germline J gene fills the gap. V usage is TRBV20-1 and J usage is TRBJ2-2, with 7 nucleotides matching TRBD1. The CDR3 runs 15 residues. Germline loops: CDR1 DFQATT, CDR2 SNEGSKA (reference sequence). CDR3 protein: CSARDPGQNPGELFF. CDR3 bases read: TGCAGTGCTAGAGATCCGGGACAGAACCCCGGGGAG.

Points on this clone: The missing CDR3 end, 3 residues past where the read stops, is filled in from the germline J gene. The chain uses TRBV7-9 and TRBJ1-1, with 11 positions matching TRBD1. The germline V gene encodes CDR1 SEHNR and CDR2 FQNEAQ (reference sequence). The CDR3 length is 15 residues. The trim removed 3 bases at V and 7 bases at J, leaving 7 bases unmatched. The covered CDR3 bases are TGTGCCAGCAGCTTTATGGACAGGGGGCTGGATGAA. It encodes CASSFMDRGLDE. The complete CDR3 reads CASSFMDRGLDEAFF.